The sample holds a few counts of the clone carrying this T cell receptor beta chain. The entry originates in a study of T-cell memory formation after mild COVID-19. From germline, CDR1 is SGHVS and CDR2 FNYEAQ. V lost 5 bases and J 4 bases, leaving 17 bases between the germline ends. The length of the CDR3 is 15 residues. TCRdb reprocessed the 5' RACE reads via MiXCR and lists one record per CDR3 protein. Of around 140,000 distinct CDR3 sequences in the sample, around 25% were seen once. The clonotype originates from an adult woman who had mild COVID-19 (a few samples of this study predate the infection). Cell type and time point are not known. The source material was PBMCs or a T cell subset sorted from them (not recorded which). The chain uses TRBV7-6 and TRBJ2-5; D may be TRBD1 or TRBD2 (5 bases each). CDR3 sequence (DNA): TGTGCCAGCAGCCCTCACCGGGGCCCGGGAGAGACCCAGTACTTC. Translating gives CASSPHRGPGETQYF.